The next 23 T cell receptor beta chains were all read from a single sample in a study of blood T cell repertoires in COVID-19. Produced via immunoSEQ multiplex PCR; TCRdb's table is partial and in-frame only. The sample records about 380,000 clones, approximately 90% being singletons. The sequenced material came from PBMCs or T cells enriched from blood (not recorded which). The receptors come from a woman aged 18-29 years who had recovered from COVID-19.

J is TRBJ1-1 and V is TRBV11-2; TRBD1 matches at 9 bases. The ends lost 4 bases at V and 5 bases at J; junction bases unmatched: 11. The germline V gene encodes CDR1 SGHAT and CDR2 FQNNGV. The CDR3 has 16 residues. The CDR3 sequence: CASSSSTRDRATEAFF. CDR3 DNA sequence: TGTGCCAGCAGCTCGAGTACCCGGGACAGGGCAACTGAAGCTTTCTTT.

The J gene is TRBJ1-6, the V gene TRBV19, with TRBD1 identical over 8 bases. The CDR3 length is 15 residues. Trimming removed 7 bases from V and 5 bases from J; junction bases left unmatched: 7. Looked up from germline, CDR1 is LNHDA and CDR2 is SQIVND (reference sequence). DNA of the CDR3: TGTGCCAGTACTCCCCAGGGGGCGAATAATTCACCCCTCCACTTT. Its protein is CASTPQGANNSPLHF.

The V gene is TRBV2, the J gene TRBJ2-7; D is uncertain. This CDR3 spans 14 amino acids. Germline V gene data show CDR1 as SNHLY and CDR2 as FYNNEI. Trimming took 2 bases from V and 6 from J, leaving 14 bases between them. The CDR3 DNA reads as TGTGCCAGCAGTGAAATCGGCCCATCGGGCGAGCAGTACTTC. It encodes CASSEIGPSGEQYF.

The chain employs TRBV30 and TRBJ2-1; tentative D call: TRBD2 (5 bases). Trimming shortened V by 7 bases and J by 6 bases, and 13 bases separated the two germline ends. Germline values: CDR1 GTSNPN, CDR2 SVGIG (reference sequence). This CDR3 has 12 residues. Here the CDR3 DNA reads TGTGCCTTCAGTTCGGGGTCCAATGAGCAGTTCTTC. Its translation is CAFSSGSNEQFF.

The chain has TRBV9 and TRBJ2-2; no reliable D call. The CDR3 length is 16 residues. V was trimmed by 0 bases and J by 4 bases, leaving 13 bases between them. Germline V CDR1 and CDR2: SGDLS, YYNGEE. The CDR3: CASSVGSTPGTGELFF. The CDR3 DNA follows: TGTGCCAGCAGCGTAGGGTCTACGCCCGGCACCGGGGAGCTGTTTTTT.

The chain links TRBV10-3 to TRBJ1-5; weak D call: TRBD1 (5 bases). The CDR3 spans 16 residues. CDR1 is ENHRY, CDR2 SYGVKD, per germline. V was pared by 2 bases and J by 0 bases, with 11 bases between. The CDR3 nucleotides are TGTGCCATCAGTGAGCTTCATAGGGGTAGCAATCAGCCCCAGCATTTT. This codes for CAISELHRGSNQPQHF.

This chain uses TRBV19 with TRBJ1-2; D unresolved. CDR3 size: 15 residues. Germline V gene sequence: CDR1 LNHDA, CDR2 SQIVND (reference sequence). V lost 8 bases, J lost 0 bases, and 16 bases lay in between. The CDR3, as DNA: TGTGCCAGTCTAGCAATAGACGCAGCTAACTATGGCTACACCTTC. Translating gives CASLAIDAANYGYTF.

This clone was seen only once. The V gene is TRBV29-1, the J gene TRBJ2-1, with 7 bases fitting TRBD2. The V gene's germline CDR1 is SQVTM and CDR2 ANQGSEA. V gave up 6 bases and J gave up 8 bases; unmatched junction bases: 13. CDR3 length: 14 residues. As DNA, the CDR3 is TGCAGCGTAACCACGGGGGAGGGGAGGGATGAGCAGTTCTTC. Translated, it gives CSVTTGEGRDEQFF.

The V call is TRBV30, the J call TRBJ2-7; 11 nucleotides align to TRBD2. V was pared by 2 bases and J by 2 bases, with 2 bases of the junction left unmatched. The germline V gene has CDR1 GTSNPN and CDR2 SVGIG (reference sequence). CDR3 size: 14 residues. CDR3 coding DNA: TGTGCCTGGAGTTTAGCGGGGGGGGCCTACGAGCAGTACTTC. As protein: CAWSLAGGAYEQYF.

A single count supports this clone. This sample also contains other DNA sequences that code for the same CDR3. J is TRBJ2-1 and V is TRBV25-1; tentative D call: TRBD2 (6 bases). The germline V and J ends were trimmed by 4 bases and 10 bases, with 11 bases remaining between them. This CDR3 comprises 12 residues. The germline gives CDR1 MGHDK, CDR2 SYGVNS. CDR3 residues: CASSAPGGEQFF. The CDR3 nucleotides read TGTGCCAGCAGTGCCCCCGGGGGAGAGCAGTTCTTC.

The chain couples TRBV29-1 to TRBJ2-7, with 8 bases that match TRBD2. The CDR3 runs to 15 residues. The J segment lost 2 bases and the V segment lost 0 bases, leaving 6 bases of the junction unmatched. In germline, CDR1 is SQVTM, CDR2 ANQGSEA. The CDR3 loop reads CSVEDPGGETYEQYF. Written as DNA, the CDR3 is TGCAGCGTTGAAGATCCGGGGGGGGAGACCTACGAGCAGTACTTC.

This clone has a handful of counts. The CDR3: CASSYSDRGTNSPLHF. CDR3 DNA: TGTGCCAGCAGTTATTCAGACAGGGGTACTAATTCACCCCTCCACTTT. V is TRBV6-5 and J is TRBJ1-6, with 8 positions matching TRBD1. The CDR3 consists of 16 residues. CDR1 MNHEY and CDR2 SVGAGI come from the germline V gene. V was pared by 3 bases and J by 6 bases, with 7 bases of the junction left unmatched.

The chain uses TRBV30 and TRBJ2-7; D not certain. V lost 0 bases to trimming and J lost 3 bases, with 6 bases between them. This CDR3 contains 12 residues. CDR1 GTSNPN and CDR2 SVGIG come from the germline V gene (reference sequence). The CDR3 spells CAWSVADYEQYF. The CDR3 nucleotides read TGTGCCTGGAGTGTGGCTGACTACGAGCAGTACTTC.

V gene TRBV18 combines with J gene TRBJ2-3, with D possibly TRBD2 on 5 matching bases. Per the germline V gene, CDR1 is KGHSH and CDR2 is LQKENI. CDR3 length equals 14 residues. Trimming took off 3 bases at V and 1 base at J, with 8 bases between the two ends. The CDR3 nucleotides are TGTGCCAGCTCACCGCTAGCTGGCACAGATACGCAGTATTTT. This codes for CASSPLAGTDTQYF.

The V call is TRBV12-3 or TRBV12-4, the J call TRBJ1-3; unclear D gene. The CDR3 contains 13 residues. Trimming removed 8 bases at V and 4 bases at J, with 12 bases between. This CDR3 reads CASERGSGNTIYF. The CDR3 nucleotides are TGTGCCAGCGAGAGAGGGTCCGGAAACACCATATATTTT.

The chain combines TRBV12-3 or TRBV12-4 with TRBJ1-2; no clear D gene. Trimming took off 4 bases at V and 7 bases at J, with 7 bases between the two ends. The CDR3 has 11 residues. The CDR3 sequence: CASSYSSGYTF. The DNA for the CDR3 is TGTGCCAGCAGTTACTCTTCTGGCTACACCTTC.

V usage is TRBV29-1 and J usage is TRBJ1-1, with TRBD1 as a possible D gene (5 bases). Germline V CDR1 and CDR2: SQVTM, ANQGSEA. The CDR3 contains 14 residues. Between the trimmed V and J ends, which lost 7 bases and 0 bases, there was a span of 15 bases. This chain's CDR3 is CSGAGRDMNTEAFF. The DNA for the CDR3 is TGCAGCGGAGCGGGGCGTGACATGAACACTGAAGCTTTCTTT.

V and J are TRBV4-3 and TRBJ2-7, with D maybe TRBD1 (5 bases). There are 15 residues in the CDR3. Germline CDR1 LGHNA, CDR2 YSLEER. Trimming took 1 base from V and 3 from J, leaving 13 bases between them. CDR3 nucleotide sequence: TGCGCCAGCAGCCAAGCCCGCGACAGTTTCTACGAGCAGTACTTC. It is translated as CASSQARDSFYEQYF.

J is TRBJ1-2 and V is TRBV18; D call uncertain. This CDR3 region has 18 residues. V was trimmed by 6 bases and J by 0 bases, leaving 23 bases between them. Germline loops: CDR1 KGHSH, CDR2 LQKENI. CDR3 bases: TGTGCCAGCTCCCCTCTCGTTGGCAGCGAAGCGTCTAACTATGGCTACACCTTC. This translates into CASSPLVGSEASNYGYTF.

The V call is TRBV12-2, the J call TRBJ1-6. TRBV12-2 has pseudogene status. The CDR3 spans 18 residues. The chain's CDR3 is CASLLTRRSISYNSPLHF. The CDR3 nucleotides read TGTGCAAGTCTCCTAACGCGTCGTTCGATCTCCTATAATTCACCCCTCCACTTT.

With regard to this clone: This sample also contains other DNA sequences that code for the same CDR3. The chain has TRBV28 and TRBJ1-1, with D perhaps matching TRBD1 (5 bases). With 6 bases removed from V and 5 bases from J, the gap between germline ends came to 10 bases. This CDR3 contains 12 residues. Germline CDR1 is MDHEN and CDR2 is SYDVKM. CDR3: CASRQGGTEAFF. The CDR3 nucleotides are TGTGCCAGCAGGCAGGGCGGTACTGAAGCTTTCTTT.

The sample holds one count of this clone. The gene calls are TRBV7-2 and TRBJ1-2; 7 positions agree with TRBD1. Per germline, CDR1 SGHTA and CDR2 FQGNSA. V was pared by 1 base and J by 9 bases, with 2 bases of the junction left unmatched. The CDR3 spans 12 residues. CDR3 coding DNA: TGTGCCAGCAGCTTAGAACAGGGGAGCTACACCTTC. It is translated as CASSLEQGSYTF.

This clone came up once. The DNA for the CDR3 is TGTGCCAGCTCACCGATGGAGGACAGGAGCTCCTATAATTCACCCCTCCACTTT. Its translation: CASSPMEDRSSYNSPLHF. V gene TRBV18 combines with J gene TRBJ1-6; 7 nucleotides line up with TRBD1. The germline gives CDR1 KGHSH, CDR2 LQKENI. J gave up 0 bases and V 3 bases, and 8 bases lay outside the gene matches. The CDR3 is made up of 18 amino acids.